Listed here are 26 T cell receptor beta chains from one sample, sequenced in a study of blood T cell repertoires in COVID-19. Sequenced by immunoSEQ multiplex PCR; TCRdb stores in-frame clones only, minus some. The repertoire holds 150,000 to 200,000 clones, approximately 90% seen once, with around 4.8% in the top ten. The sequenced sample consisted of peripheral blood. The receptors come from a human donor in a cohort sampled during active COVID-19.

The chain couples TRBV7-8 to TRBJ2-2; 7 bases fit TRBD1. The germline V gene has CDR1 SGHVS and CDR2 FQNEAQ. CDR3 length equals 16 residues. V dropped 1 base and J dropped 5; count of bases not matched to a gene: 7. The CDR3 bases are TGTGCCAGCAGCTTAGGTGGCAGGGGGTGGACCGGGGAGCTGTTTTTT. Translated, it gives CASSLGGRGWTGELFF.

Turning to this clone: A read error may produce the germline difference seen at one junction end. The chain combines TRBV19 with TRBJ1-6, with D possibly matching TRBD1 (5 bases). Per germline, CDR1 LNHDA and CDR2 SQIVND (reference sequence). The CDR3 sequence is 9 residues long. CDR3 nucleotide sequence: TGTGCCACGGGGGAGGGGAGACTCTTT. Protein product: CATGEGRLF.

This clone was detected once. This chain joins TRBV7-9 and TRBJ1-1, with D tentatively TRBD1 (5 bases). CDR3 size: 13 residues. With 1 base removed from V and 6 bases from J, the gap between germline ends came to 9 bases. Germline values: CDR1 SEHNR, CDR2 FQNEAQ (reference sequence). CDR3 DNA sequence: TGTGCCAGCAGCTTAGGGGCCAGGGCTGAAGCTTTCTTT. Translated: CASSLGARAEAFF.

V and J are TRBV3-1 (or the pseudogene TRBV3-2) and TRBJ2-7; 15 bases are shared with TRBD2. Germline loops: CDR1 LGHDT, CDR2 YNNKEL (reference sequence). This CDR3 is built from 15 residues. J gave up 9 bases and V 4 bases, and 7 bases lay outside the gene matches. The CDR3, as DNA: TGTGCCAGCAGCCTCGGGACTAGCGGGGGGCTTAGGCAGTACTTC. It yields the protein CASSLGTSGGLRQYF.

The DNA for the CDR3 is TGCGCCAGCAGCTTGGAGGGGCAGCTCTATGGCTACACCTTC. Its translation is CASSLEGQLYGYTF. This chain joins TRBV5-1 and TRBJ1-2; possible D gene TRBD1, 5 bases. Germline values: CDR1 SGHRS, CDR2 YFSETQ. This CDR3 has 14 amino acids. V was cut by 0 bases and J by 4 bases, with 10 bases left in between.

The CDR3 loop reads CASSLYRDRVSFDDTDTQYF. For the CDR3, the DNA is TGTGCCAGCAGTTTATATCGGGACAGGGTTTCCTTTGACGACACAGATACGCAGTATTTT. This sequence joins TRBV27 and TRBJ2-3, with 9 bases aligning to TRBD1. The CDR3 contains 20 residues. J was trimmed by 2 bases and V by 1 base; bases with no gene match: 16. Germline values: CDR1 MNHEY, CDR2 SMNVEV (reference sequence).

This chain uses TRBV7-8 with TRBJ2-3; 11 bases match TRBD2. V was clipped by 3 bases and J by 4 bases; unmatched bases: 9. CDR1 SGHVS and CDR2 FQNEAQ come from the germline V gene. This CDR3 comprises 17 residues. CDR3 coding DNA: TGTGCCAGCAGCTTCGAGTATAGCGGGAGGGGATCAGATACGCAGTATTTT. Translated, it gives CASSFEYSGRGSDTQYF.

The V gene is TRBV7-9, the J gene TRBJ2-6, with unresolved D. This CDR3 region has 14 residues. Between the trimmed V and J ends, which lost 5 bases and 5 bases, there was a span of 10 bases. CDR1 and CDR2 (germline): SEHNR, FQNEAQ (reference sequence). DNA for the CDR3: TGTGCCAGCAGCGAGCTGACTCGGGCCAACGTCCTGACTTTC. This gives the protein CASSELTRANVLTF.

The chain is built from TRBV3-1 (or the pseudogene TRBV3-2) and TRBJ2-1, with D perhaps matching TRBD2 (5 bases). The CDR3 contains 17 residues. Germline V gene lookup returns CDR1 LGHDT and CDR2 YNNKEL (reference sequence). Trimming removed 4 bases from V and 5 bases from J, with 21 bases in between. The CDR3: CASSPPPWTGPNNEQFF. DNA of the CDR3: TGTGCCAGCAGCCCCCCCCCGTGGACTGGCCCTAACAATGAGCAGTTCTTC.

A word on this clone: A read error may account for a junction end that differs from germline. The chain joins TRBV5-6 to TRBJ2-3; 12 nucleotides line up with TRBD2. Germline CDR1 reads SGHDT; CDR2 reads YYEEEE. CDR3 length equals 14 residues. The CDR3 region is CASSLGLAGEGPHF. The CDR3 bases are TGTGCCAGCAGCTTGGGACTAGCGGGAGAGGGCCCACATTTT.

The chain uses TRBV10-3 and TRBJ2-7, with TRBD1 as a possible D gene (5 bases). Germline V gives CDR1 ENHRY, CDR2 SYGVKD. The CDR3 has 13 residues. Trimming took off 4 bases at V and 1 base at J, with 8 bases between the two ends. Written as DNA, the CDR3 is TGTGCCATCAGTGTGGGGCAATCCTACGAGCAGTACTTC. It specifies CAISVGQSYEQYF.

The CDR3 sequence: CASSFSSAGGAGDTQYF. The CDR3 nucleotides read TGTGCCAGCAGCTTTAGCTCAGCGGGGGGGGCCGGAGACACGCAGTATTTT. J is TRBJ2-3 and V is TRBV11-2; 10 bases fit TRBD2. V lost 3 bases to trimming and J lost 9 bases; unmatched junction nucleotides: 15. The CDR3 has 17 amino acids. The germline V gene has CDR1 SGHAT and CDR2 FQNNGV.

The chain combines TRBV5-1 with TRBJ2-4; 7 nucleotides line up with TRBD1. J was trimmed by 0 bases and V by 2 bases; bases with no gene match: 2. The CDR3 sequence is 15 residues long. CDR1 is SGHRS and CDR2 is YFSETQ in the germline V gene. CDR3 region: CASSLQGPAKNIQYF. The CDR3 DNA reads TGCGCCAGCAGCTTACAGGGGCCAGCCAAAAACATTCAGTACTTC.

V is TRBV19 and J is TRBJ1-1; maybe TRBD1 (5 bases). Germline loops: CDR1 LNHDA, CDR2 SQIVND (reference sequence). The V end was cut by 2 bases, the J end by 1 base, with 8 bases between. The CDR3 is made up of 14 amino acids. The CDR3 sequence is CASSIRGGNTEAFF. The CDR3 nucleotides are TGTGCCAGTAGTATAAGGGGAGGGAACACTGAAGCTTTCTTT.

The CDR3 region has the DNA TGTGCCAGTGGGCACAGGGGGCATGGCTATGGCTACACCTTC. It translates to CASGHRGHGYGYTF. This chain links TRBV19 with TRBJ1-2; the match to TRBD1 covers 9 bases. V was pared by 8 bases and J by 4 bases, with 8 bases of the junction left unmatched. Looked up from germline, CDR1 is LNHDA and CDR2 is SQIVND (reference sequence). This CDR3 is 14 amino acids long. Variable domain in full (rest from reference TRBV19 and TRBJ1-2): DGGITQSPKYLFRKEGQNVTLSCEQNLNHDAMYWYRQDPGQGLRLIYYSQIVNDFQKGDIAEGYSVSREKKESFPLTVTSAQKNPTAFYLCASGHRGHGYGYTFGSGTRLTVV.

CDR3 protein: CASSQGRGRTQYF. CDR3 coding DNA: TGTGCCAGCAGCCAAGGTCGCGGGAGGACGCAGTATTTT. This sequence joins TRBV4-2 and TRBJ2-3; 8 bases line up with TRBD2. Germline assignment: CDR1 LGHNA and CDR2 YNFKEQ. J was trimmed by 9 bases and V by 1 base; bases with no gene match: 3. This CDR3 contains 13 residues.

The rearrangement uses TRBV27 and TRBJ2-3, with TRBD2 identical over 13 bases. Germline lookup yields CDR1 MNHEY and CDR2 SMNVEV (reference sequence). Trimming at V came to 10 bases and at J to 0 bases, leaving 10 bases not matched to a gene. The CDR3 sequence is 17 residues long. The CDR3 protein is CATFGTSGKFSTDTQYF. For the CDR3, the DNA is TGTGCCACCTTCGGGACTAGCGGGAAGTTTAGCACAGATACGCAGTATTTT.

Here the CDR3 DNA reads TGCGCCAGCAGCTTGGCCGGACAGGGGTTGGAGACCCAGTACTTC. Protein sequence: CASSLAGQGLETQYF. V and J are TRBV5-1 and TRBJ2-5; 9 nucleotides match TRBD1. Trimming removed 0 bases from V and 5 bases from J; junction bases left unmatched: 5. Germline loops: CDR1 SGHRS, CDR2 YFSETQ. The CDR3 sequence is 15 residues long. The entire variable domain, with the rest obtained from reference TRBV5-1 and TRBJ2-5, is as follows: KAGVTQTPRYLIKTRGQQVTLSCSPISGHRSVSWYQQTPGQGLQFLFEYFSETQRNKGNFPGRFSGRQFSNSRSEMNVSTLELGDSALYLCASSLAGQGLETQYFGPGTRLLVL.

The chain has TRBV12-3 or TRBV12-4 and TRBJ2-5; no firm D call. V was clipped by 5 bases and J by 4 bases, with 8 bases between them. The CDR3 contains 12 residues. Written as DNA, the CDR3 is TGTGCCAGCAGTGAGCATACAGAGACCCAGTACTTC. Translating it yields CASSEHTETQYF.

The chain employs TRBV18 and TRBJ1-5; 11 nucleotides agree with TRBD1. This CDR3 comprises 15 residues. Per germline, CDR1 KGHSH and CDR2 LQKENI. V was clipped by 2 bases and J by 5 bases; unmatched bases: 2. The CDR3 DNA follows: TGTGCCAGCTCACCAGGGACAGGGGGGTATCAGCCCCAGCATTTT. Its translation is CASSPGTGGYQPQHF.

The CDR3 coding sequence is TGCGCCAGCAGCTTGGAAGACAGTTATTACACTGAAGCTTTCTTT. It codes for CASSLEDSYYTEAFF. The rearrangement joins TRBV5-1 to TRBJ1-1, with a tentative D call TRBD1 (5 bases). V was clipped by 0 bases and J by 3 bases, with 12 bases between them. Germline V gene lookup returns CDR1 SGHRS and CDR2 YFSETQ. The CDR3 loop spans 15 amino acids.

Ten or more counts support this clone. The chain links TRBV4-3 to TRBJ1-6; no definite D call. CDR1 is LGHNA, CDR2 YSLEER, per germline. This CDR3 comprises 16 residues. Trimming removed 0 bases at V and 4 bases at J, with 10 bases between. DNA for the CDR3: TGCGCCAGCAGCCAAGAAAACACAATTTATAATTCACCCCTCCACTTT. It translates to CASSQENTIYNSPLHF.

The rearrangement joins TRBV4-2 to TRBJ2-3; 10 bases fit TRBD2. With V trimmed by 4 bases and J by 2 bases, 9 bases remained unmatched. The CDR3 totals 17 residues. From germline, CDR1 is LGHNA and CDR2 YNFKEQ. CDR3 in DNA: TGTGCCAGCAGCCCACCCTTAGCGGGAGGTCTCACAGATACGCAGTATTTT. It translates to CASSPPLAGGLTDTQYF.

This chain connects TRBV5-3 to TRBJ2-5; TRBD2 agrees at 10 bases. TRBV5-3 is filed as an ORF, its function uncertain. The V gene end was trimmed by 3 bases and the J gene end by 3 bases; junction bases not matched to a gene: 8. The CDR3 sequence is 16 residues long. Written as DNA, the CDR3 is TGTGCCAGAAGCTCAAATAGCGGGAGGCCGGAAGAGACCCAGTACTTC. This codes for CARSSNSGRPEETQYF.

This clone appeared once. This sequence joins TRBV7-2 and TRBJ2-2; perhaps TRBD2 as D (5 bases). V lost 4 bases and J lost 6, with 15 bases in between. The CDR3 runs 15 residues. Germline V gene lookup returns CDR1 SGHTA and CDR2 FQGNSA. CDR3 coding DNA: TGTGCCAGCAGCTCCGGACTGCTCAACCCCGGGGAGCTGTTTTTT. This encodes CASSSGLLNPGELFF.

The chain uses TRBV19 and TRBJ2-3; TRBD1 agrees at 7 bases. Germline-derived CDR1 and CDR2 are LNHDA and SQIVND (reference sequence). Trimming removed 3 bases from V and 2 bases from J; junction bases left unmatched: 2. The CDR3 has 14 residues. Here the CDR3 DNA reads TGTGCCAGTAGTATCGGGACAGCCACAGATACGCAGTATTTT. Translation gives CASSIGTATDTQYF.